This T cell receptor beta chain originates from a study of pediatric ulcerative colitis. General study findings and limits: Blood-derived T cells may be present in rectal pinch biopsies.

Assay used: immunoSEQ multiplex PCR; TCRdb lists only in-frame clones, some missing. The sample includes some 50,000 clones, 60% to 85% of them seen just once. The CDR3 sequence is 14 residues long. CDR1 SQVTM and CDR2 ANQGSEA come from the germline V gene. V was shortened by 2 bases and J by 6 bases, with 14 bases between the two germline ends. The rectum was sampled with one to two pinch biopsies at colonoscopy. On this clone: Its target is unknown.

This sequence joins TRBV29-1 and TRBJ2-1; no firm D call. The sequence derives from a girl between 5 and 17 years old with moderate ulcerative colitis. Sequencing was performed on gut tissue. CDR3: CSVEIPHVPNEQFF. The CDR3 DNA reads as TGCAGCGTTGAAATTCCCCATGTACCCAATGAGCAGTTCTTC.